The table lists the clone carrying this TCR beta chain with a count of one. Its specificity is unknown. Per the germline V gene, CDR1 is LNHDA and CDR2 is SQIVND (reference sequence). Trimming removed 2 bases at V and 0 bases at J, with 14 bases between. The CDR3 length is 17 residues. These data originate in a study of cytomegalovirus exposure and HLA in healthy donors. Overall study results and limits: TCR sequences were mostly rare, though some public TCRs occurred in many donors. Presence/absence comparisons presumed near-even sequencing depth among donors.

Amplification used 60 Vbeta primers and 13 Jbeta primers. The protocol was immunoSEQ multiplex PCR, while the TCRdb copy is restricted to in-frame clones and leaves out a portion. The table lists about 150,000 clones, just under 75% of them singletons. The donors, nominally healthy at sampling, likely had unrecorded immune exposures. Material for sequencing was PBMCs. The TCR was taken from a woman between 18 and 30 years old in good health and CMV-seronegative. The chain has TRBV19 and TRBJ2-4, with D perhaps matching TRBD1 (6 bases). DNA for the CDR3: TGTGCCAGTAGTATAATGCCCAGGGGTAAAGCCAAAAACATTCAGTACTTC. Translating it yields CASSIMPRGKAKNIQYF. Combining the CDR3 with reference TRBV19 and TRBJ2-4 gives the whole variable domain DGGITQSPKYLFRKEGQNVTLSCEQNLNHDAMYWYRQDPGQGLRLIYYSQIVNDFQKGDIAEGYSVSREKKESFPLTVTSAQKNPTAFYLCASSIMPRGKAKNIQYFGAGTRLSVL.